This is a list of T cell receptor beta chains from one sample in a study of blood T cell repertoires in COVID-19. Only in-frame clones appear in the TCRdb table, and some are missing; sequencing was by immunoSEQ multiplex PCR. The sample yields tens of thousands of clones, approximately 92% seen once. The sequenced sample was peripheral blood. The receptors originated from a woman aged 80 or older with active COVID-19. Both conserved end residues are part of each CDR3. The order of the fields is J gene, V gene, D gene, clone size, CDR3 DNA, CDR3 protein. D genes are given only for firm matches. Clone size is stated in some rows and not others, as once, few, many or a class when expanded.

>TRBJ2-3|TRBV11-1|TRBD2|NA
TGTGCCAGCAGCTTAGATAGCGGGAGAATCACAGATACGCAGTATTTT
CASSLDSGRITDTQYF
>TRBJ1-1|TRBV5-1|NA|NA
TGCGCCAGCAGCCTACAAACAGGGCCAAGTATGAACACTGAAGCTTTCTTT
CASSLQTGPSMNTEAFF
>TRBJ2-1|TRBV5-1|NA|NA
TGCGCCAGCAGCTTGGGCGGGACAGACAATGAGCAGTTCTTC
CASSLGGTDNEQFF
>TRBJ2-7|TRBV19|TRBD1|NA
TGTGCCAGTAGCCCCGGGGGGACAGGGGCCTGGGAGCAGTACTTC
CASSPGGTGAWEQYF
>TRBJ2-5|TRBV15|NA|NA
TGTGCCACCGGAAACCGGGACGGAGGGGAGACCCAGTACTTC
CATGNRDGGETQYF
>TRBJ2-1|TRBV4-2|NA|NA
TGTGCCAGCAGCCAAGTGTACAGGGTGGATGAGCAGTTCTTC
CASSQVYRVDEQFF
>TRBJ1-2|TRBV3-1/TRBV3-2|NA|NA
TGTGCCAGCGGACAATCGGGTAACTATGGCTACACCTTC
CASGQSGNYGYTF
>TRBJ1-1|TRBV18|NA|NA
TGTGCCAGCTCACCCCCAGGACACGGTCCCATGAACACTGAAGCTTTCTTT
CASSPPGHGPMNTEAFF
>TRBJ2-1|TRBV5-5|NA|NA
TGTGCCAGCAGCTTAATTAGTAGCTACAATGAGCAGTTCTTC
CASSLISSYNEQFF
>TRBJ2-7|TRBV6-5|NA|NA
TGTGCCAGCAGCCCGAGCTTTTCGTCCCGCTACGAGCAGTACTTC
CASSPSFSSRYEQYF
>TRBJ1-5|TRBV19|NA|once
TGTGCCAGTAGTATACAGTCGGCAGGGAATCAGCCCCAGCATTTT
CASSIQSAGNQPQHF
>TRBJ1-6|TRBV5-8|TRBD1|few
TGTGCCAGCAGCTCTGGACAGGCCCATCGGAACTCACCCCTCCACTTT
CASSSGQAHRNSPLHF
>TRBJ2-7|TRBV29-1|NA|NA
TGCAGCGTAAAGGACAGCCTTGACTCCTACGAGCAGTACTTC
CSVKDSLDSYEQYF
>TRBJ2-7|TRBV7-2|NA|NA
TGTGCCAGCAGACCAGCGGGCGGGGCGGACGGAGGGCAGTACTTC
CASRPAGGADGGQYF
>TRBJ1-1|TRBV18|NA|NA
TGTGCCAGCTCAACAAACAGTTACACTGAAGCTTTCTTT
CASSTNSYTEAFF
>TRBJ2-1|TRBV28|TRBD2|NA
TGTGCCAGCAGTTTAGGACTAGCGGGAGCTAATGAGCAGTTCTTC
CASSLGLAGANEQFF
>TRBJ1-1|TRBV12-3/TRBV12-4|NA|few
TGTGCCAGCAGTTTAGGGAGGGCTGAAGCTTTCTTT
CASSLGRAEAFF